This record looks at one T cell receptor (beta chain) sequence and its context. This sample stems from a study of T cells after yellow fever vaccination. Each CDR3 protein gets one entry after TCRdb re-called the 5' RACE reads with MiXCR. The sample includes under 550,000 distinct CDR3 sequences, 21% seen only once; the top ten take roughly 16%. Sequenced here: PBMCs, sampled roughly 20 days after the first yellow fever vaccination. The sequence was collected from a young man who received the YFV17D yellow fever vaccine.

The DNA for the CDR3 is TGCAGCGTTTTTTCTCGAGCCGGGGAGCTGTTTTTT. It is translated as CSVFSRAGELFF. This chain connects TRBV29-1 to TRBJ2-2; D is ambiguous. The CDR3 length is 12 residues. Trimming took off 5 bases at V and 6 bases at J, with 10 bases between the two ends. Germline V gives CDR1 SQVTM, CDR2 ANQGSEA.